The entry below describes one T cell receptor (beta chain). Its cognate antigen is unknown. The table came from immunoSEQ multiplex PCR; TCRdb's copy has only in-frame clones and leaves some out. The sample carries fewer than 180,000 clones, around 94% recorded once. These data belong to a study of T cell responses to AZD1222 COVID-19 vaccine. General study findings and limits: The donors showed a predominance of white British ancestry and of females, with possible underestimation of clonal diversity. Just five or six AZD1222 recipients tested seropositive at baseline.

The CDR3 totals 13 residues. Germline V gene data show CDR1 as LGHNT and CDR2 as FRNRAP. V lost 6 bases, J lost 1 base, and 9 bases lay in between. This material consisted of peripheral blood, taken on day 0 of AZD1222 vaccination. The receptor's source is an adult in good health. This rearrangement joins TRBV12-5 to TRBJ1-1; possibly TRBD1 for D (6 bases). The CDR3, as DNA: TGTGCTAGTGGAAGACAGGAGAACACTGAAGCTTTCTTT. Its translation is CASGRQENTEAFF.